The TCR beta chain under discussion was sequenced for a study of shared T cell receptors in the human thymus. The table came from immunoSEQ multiplex PCR; TCRdb's copy has only in-frame clones and leaves some out. Counted here are a few hundred thousand clones, roughly 94% occurring once; the ten biggest clones make up approximately 0.018%. The CDR3 contains 16 residues. The V and J ends lost 5 bases and 5 bases respectively, with 16 bases between them. CDR1 and CDR2 from the germline V gene are SGHAT and FQNNGV. The J gene is TRBJ2-6, the V gene TRBV11-2; D not resolved. This TCR was sampled from a human donor. The sequencing sample was made of thymocytes. The CDR3 is CASSMEQQSRANVLTF. CDR3 nucleotide sequence: TGTGCCAGCAGCATGGAGCAACAAAGTCGGGCCAACGTCCTGACTTTC.